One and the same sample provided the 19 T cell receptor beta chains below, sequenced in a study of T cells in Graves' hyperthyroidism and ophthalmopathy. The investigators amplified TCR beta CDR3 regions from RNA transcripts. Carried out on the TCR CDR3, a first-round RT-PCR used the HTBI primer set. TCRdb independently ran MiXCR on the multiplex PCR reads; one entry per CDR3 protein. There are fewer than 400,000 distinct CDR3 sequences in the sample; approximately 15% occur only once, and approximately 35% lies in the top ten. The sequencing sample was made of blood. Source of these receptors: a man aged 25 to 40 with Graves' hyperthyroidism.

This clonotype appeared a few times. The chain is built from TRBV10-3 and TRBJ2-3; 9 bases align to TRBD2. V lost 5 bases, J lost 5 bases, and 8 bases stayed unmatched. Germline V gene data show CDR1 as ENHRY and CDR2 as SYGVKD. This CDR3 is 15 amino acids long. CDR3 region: CAISRVAGVRDTQYF. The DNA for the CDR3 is TGTGCCATCAGTAGGGTAGCGGGAGTGAGAGATACGCAGTATTTT.

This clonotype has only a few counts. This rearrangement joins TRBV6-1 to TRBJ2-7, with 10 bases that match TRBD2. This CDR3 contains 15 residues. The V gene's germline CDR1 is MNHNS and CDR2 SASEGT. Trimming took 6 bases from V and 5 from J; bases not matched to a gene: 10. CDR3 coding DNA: TGTGCCAGCAGATCCAGCGGGAGGGCCTTAAACGAGCAGTACTTC. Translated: CASRSSGRALNEQYF.

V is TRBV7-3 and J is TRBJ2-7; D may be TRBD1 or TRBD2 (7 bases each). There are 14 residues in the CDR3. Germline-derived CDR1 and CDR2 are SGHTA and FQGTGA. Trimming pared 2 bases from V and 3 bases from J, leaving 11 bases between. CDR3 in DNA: TGTGCCAGCAGCTTACAGGGGGGGCACTACGAGCAGTACTTC. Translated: CASSLQGGHYEQYF.

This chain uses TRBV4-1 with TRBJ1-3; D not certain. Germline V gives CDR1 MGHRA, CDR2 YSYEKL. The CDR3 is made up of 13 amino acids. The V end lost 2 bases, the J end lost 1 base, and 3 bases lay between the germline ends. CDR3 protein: CASSQLSGNTIYF. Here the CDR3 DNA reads TGCGCCAGCAGCCAATTGTCTGGAAACACCATATATTTT.

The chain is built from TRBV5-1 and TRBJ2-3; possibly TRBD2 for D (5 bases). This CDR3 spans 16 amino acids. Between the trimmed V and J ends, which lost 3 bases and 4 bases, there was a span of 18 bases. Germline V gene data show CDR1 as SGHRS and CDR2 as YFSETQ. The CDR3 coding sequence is TGCGCCAGCAGCTCCCCTTCCGGGCGGGCGGCAGATACGCAGTATTTT. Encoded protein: CASSSPSGRAADTQYF.

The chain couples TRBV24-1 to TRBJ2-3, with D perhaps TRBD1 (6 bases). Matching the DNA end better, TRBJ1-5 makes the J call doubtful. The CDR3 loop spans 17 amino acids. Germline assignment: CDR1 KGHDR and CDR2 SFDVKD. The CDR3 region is CATSDFGGRGPSDTQHF. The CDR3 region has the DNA TGTGCCACCAGTGATTTTGGGGGCAGGGGACCTAGCGATACGCAGCATTTT.

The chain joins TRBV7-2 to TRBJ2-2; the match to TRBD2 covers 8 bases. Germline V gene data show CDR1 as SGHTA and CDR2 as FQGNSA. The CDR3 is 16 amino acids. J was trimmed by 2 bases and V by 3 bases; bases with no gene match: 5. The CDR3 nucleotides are TGTGCCAGCAGCTTTGGCCTAGCGGGTAACACCGGGGAGCTGTTTTTT. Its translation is CASSFGLAGNTGELFF.

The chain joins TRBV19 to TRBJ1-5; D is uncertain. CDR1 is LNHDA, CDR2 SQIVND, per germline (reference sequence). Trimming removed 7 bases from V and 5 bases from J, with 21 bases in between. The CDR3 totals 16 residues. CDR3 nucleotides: TGTGCCAGTACCGAAAGTATCGGGAGAAAGGATCAGCCCCAGCATTTT. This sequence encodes CASTESIGRKDQPQHF.

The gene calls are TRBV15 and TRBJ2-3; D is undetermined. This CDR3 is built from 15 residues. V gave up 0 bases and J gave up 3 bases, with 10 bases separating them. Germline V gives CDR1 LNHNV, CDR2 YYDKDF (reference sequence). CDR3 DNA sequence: TGTGCCACCAGCAGAGATTTGCCCACAACAGATACGCAGTATTTT. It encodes CATSRDLPTTDTQYF.

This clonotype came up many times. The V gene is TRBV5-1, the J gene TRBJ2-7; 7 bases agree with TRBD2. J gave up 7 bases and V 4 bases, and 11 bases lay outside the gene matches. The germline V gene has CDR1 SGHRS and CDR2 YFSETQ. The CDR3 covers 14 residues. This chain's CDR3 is CASSKESGVVEQYF. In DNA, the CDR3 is TGCGCCAGCAGCAAGGAGAGCGGGGTGGTGGAGCAGTACTTC.

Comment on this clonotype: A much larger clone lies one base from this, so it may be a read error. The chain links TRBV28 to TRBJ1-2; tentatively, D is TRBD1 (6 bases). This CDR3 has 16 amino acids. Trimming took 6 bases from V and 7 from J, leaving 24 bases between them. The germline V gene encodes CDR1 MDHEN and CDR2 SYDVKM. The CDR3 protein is CASSPRLVTGKGGYTF. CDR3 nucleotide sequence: TGTGCCAGCAGCCCTCGACTCGTGACAGGAAAGGGTGGCTACACCTTC.

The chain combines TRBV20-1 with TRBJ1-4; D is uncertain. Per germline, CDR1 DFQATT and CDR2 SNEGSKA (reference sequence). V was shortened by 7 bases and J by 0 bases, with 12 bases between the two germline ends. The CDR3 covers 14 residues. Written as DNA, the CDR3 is TGCAGTGGAGGCAGGCTCGCAACTAATGAAAAACTGTTTTTT. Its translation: CSGGRLATNEKLFF.

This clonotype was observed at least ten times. For the CDR3, the DNA is TGTGCCAGCAGTTTAGGGGGAGAACCACCCCTCCACTTT. It translates to CASSLGGEPPLHF. J is TRBJ1-6 and V is TRBV12-3 or TRBV12-4; D not certain. Trimming pared 1 base from V and 11 bases from J, leaving 9 bases between. The length of the CDR3 is 13 residues.

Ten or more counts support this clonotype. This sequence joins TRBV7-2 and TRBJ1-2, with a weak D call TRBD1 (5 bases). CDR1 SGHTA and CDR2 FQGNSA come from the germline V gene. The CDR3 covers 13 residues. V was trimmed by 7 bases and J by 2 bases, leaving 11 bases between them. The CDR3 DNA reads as TGTGCCAGCACTAAGGGACGGAACTATGGCTACACCTTC. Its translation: CASTKGRNYGYTF. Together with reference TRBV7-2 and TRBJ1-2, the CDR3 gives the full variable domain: GAGVSQSPSNKVTEKGKDVELRCDPISGHTALYWYRQSLGQGLEFLIYFQGNSAPDKSGLPSDRFSAERTGGSVSTLTIQRTQQEDSAVYLCASTKGRNYGYTFGSGTRLTVV.

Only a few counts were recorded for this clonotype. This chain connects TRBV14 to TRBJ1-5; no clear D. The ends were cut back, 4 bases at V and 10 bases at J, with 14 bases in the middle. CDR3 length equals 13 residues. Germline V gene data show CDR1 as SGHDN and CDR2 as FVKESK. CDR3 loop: CASSLGSEGPQHF. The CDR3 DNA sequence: TGTGCCAGCAGCCTTGGGAGTGAGGGACCCCAGCATTTT.

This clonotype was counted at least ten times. The CDR3: CAIGTGRQEGYTF. CDR3 bases: TGTGCCATCGGGACAGGGAGGCAGGAAGGCTACACCTTC. The J gene is TRBJ1-2, the V gene TRBV28; 9 positions agree with TRBD1. Trimming took 10 bases from V and 8 from J; bases not matched to a gene: 11. Germline CDR1 MDHEN, CDR2 SYDVKM. CDR3 length equals 13 residues.

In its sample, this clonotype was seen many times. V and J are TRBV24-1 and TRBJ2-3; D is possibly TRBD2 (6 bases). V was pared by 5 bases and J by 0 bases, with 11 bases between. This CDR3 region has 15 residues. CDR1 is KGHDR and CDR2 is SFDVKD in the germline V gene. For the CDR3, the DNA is TGTGCCACCAGTGGGGGCGGGAAGAGCACAGATACGCAGTATTTT. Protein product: CATSGGGKSTDTQYF.

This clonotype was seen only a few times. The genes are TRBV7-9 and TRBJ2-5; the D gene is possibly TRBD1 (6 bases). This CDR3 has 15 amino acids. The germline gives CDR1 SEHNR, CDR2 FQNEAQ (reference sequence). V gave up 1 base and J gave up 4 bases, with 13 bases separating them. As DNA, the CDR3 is TGTGCCAGCAGCTTAGAAAACCAGGGGAGAGAGACCCAGTACTTC. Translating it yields CASSLENQGRETQYF.

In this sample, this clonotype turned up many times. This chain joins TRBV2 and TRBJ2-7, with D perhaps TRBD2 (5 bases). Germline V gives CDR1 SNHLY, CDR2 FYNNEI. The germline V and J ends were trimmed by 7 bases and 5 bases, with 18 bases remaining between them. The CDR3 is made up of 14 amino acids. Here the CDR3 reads CASMRSGGENEQYF. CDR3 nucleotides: TGTGCCAGCATGAGGAGCGGTGGTGAAAACGAGCAGTACTTC.